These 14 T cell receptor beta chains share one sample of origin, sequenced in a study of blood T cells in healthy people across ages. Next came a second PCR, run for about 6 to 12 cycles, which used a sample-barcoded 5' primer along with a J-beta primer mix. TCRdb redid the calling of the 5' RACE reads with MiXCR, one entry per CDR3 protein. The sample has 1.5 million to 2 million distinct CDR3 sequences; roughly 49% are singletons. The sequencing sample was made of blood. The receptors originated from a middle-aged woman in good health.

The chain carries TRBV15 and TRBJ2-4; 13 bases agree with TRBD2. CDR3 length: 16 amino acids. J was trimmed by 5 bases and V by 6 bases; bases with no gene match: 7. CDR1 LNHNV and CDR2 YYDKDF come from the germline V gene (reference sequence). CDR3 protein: CATSGRLAGGQNIQYF. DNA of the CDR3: TGTGCCACCAGTGGAAGACTAGCGGGGGGTCAAAACATTCAGTACTTC.

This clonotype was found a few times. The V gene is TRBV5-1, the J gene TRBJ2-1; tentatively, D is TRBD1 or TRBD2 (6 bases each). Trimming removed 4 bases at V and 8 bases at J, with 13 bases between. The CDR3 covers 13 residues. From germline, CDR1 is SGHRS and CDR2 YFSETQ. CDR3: CASSEGGWDEQFF. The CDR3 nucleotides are TGCGCCAGCAGCGAGGGGGGCTGGGATGAGCAGTTCTTC.

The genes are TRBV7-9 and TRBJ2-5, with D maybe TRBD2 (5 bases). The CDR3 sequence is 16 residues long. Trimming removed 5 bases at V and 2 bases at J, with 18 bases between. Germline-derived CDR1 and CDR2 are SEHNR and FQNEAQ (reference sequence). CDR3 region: CASSAYGISGQETQYF. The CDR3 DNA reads TGTGCCAGCAGCGCATATGGTATTTCGGGGCAAGAGACCCAGTACTTC.

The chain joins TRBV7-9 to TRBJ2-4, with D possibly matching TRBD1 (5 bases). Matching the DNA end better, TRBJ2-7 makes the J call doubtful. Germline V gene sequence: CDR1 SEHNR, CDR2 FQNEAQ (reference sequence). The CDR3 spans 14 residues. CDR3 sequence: CANSISAGSYEQYF. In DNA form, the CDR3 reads TGTGCCAACAGTATTAGTGCAGGGTCCTACGAGCAGTACTTC.

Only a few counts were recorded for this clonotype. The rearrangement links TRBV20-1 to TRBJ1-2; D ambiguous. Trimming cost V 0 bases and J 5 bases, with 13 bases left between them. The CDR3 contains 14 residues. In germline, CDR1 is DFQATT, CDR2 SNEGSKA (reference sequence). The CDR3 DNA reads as TGCAGTGCTAGAGACCGCAGCTTCACTTATGGCTACACCTTC. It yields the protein CSARDRSFTYGYTF.

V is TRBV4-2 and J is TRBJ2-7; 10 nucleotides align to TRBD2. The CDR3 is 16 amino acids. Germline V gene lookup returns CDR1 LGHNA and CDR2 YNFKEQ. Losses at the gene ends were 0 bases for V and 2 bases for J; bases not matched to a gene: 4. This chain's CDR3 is CASSQEIGTSAYEQYF. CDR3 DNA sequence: TGTGCCAGCAGCCAAGAAATCGGGACTAGCGCCTACGAGCAGTACTTC.

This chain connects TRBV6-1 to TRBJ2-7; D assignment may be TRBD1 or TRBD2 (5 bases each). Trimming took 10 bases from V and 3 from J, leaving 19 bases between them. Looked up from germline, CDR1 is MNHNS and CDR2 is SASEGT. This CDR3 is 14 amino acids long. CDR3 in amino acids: CATQREKGSYEQYF. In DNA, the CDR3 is TGTGCCACTCAAAGGGAGAAGGGGAGCTACGAGCAGTACTTC.

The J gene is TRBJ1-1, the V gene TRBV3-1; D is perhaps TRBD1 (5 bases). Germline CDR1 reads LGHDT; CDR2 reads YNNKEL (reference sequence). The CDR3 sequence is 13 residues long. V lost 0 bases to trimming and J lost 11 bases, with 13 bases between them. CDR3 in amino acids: CASSQEAGKKAFF. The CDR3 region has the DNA TGTGCCAGCAGCCAAGAGGCAGGGAAGAAGGCTTTCTTT.

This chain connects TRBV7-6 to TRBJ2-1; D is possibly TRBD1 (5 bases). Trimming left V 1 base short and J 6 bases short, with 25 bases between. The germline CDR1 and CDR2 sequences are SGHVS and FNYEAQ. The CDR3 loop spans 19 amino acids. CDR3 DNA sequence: TGTGCCAGCAGCTTAGAAGTTTTGGTGGGGCCCCAAGCTCCCAATGAGCAGTTCTTC. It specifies CASSLEVLVGPQAPNEQFF. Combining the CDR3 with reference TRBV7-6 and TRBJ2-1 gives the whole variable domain GAGVSQSPRYKVTKRGQDVALRCDPISGHVSLYWYRQALGQGPEFLTYFNYEAQQDKSGLPNDRFSAERPEGSISTLTIQRTEQRDSAMYRCASSLEVLVGPQAPNEQFFGPGTRLTVL.

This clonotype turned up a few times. CDR3 region: CASSLLPGPDTQYF. The CDR3 nucleotides are TGTGCCAGCAGTTTACTCCCCGGGCCAGATACGCAGTATTTT. The chain joins TRBV28 to TRBJ2-3; no definite D call. V shed 2 bases and J shed 4 bases, with 10 bases lying between them. The CDR3 contains 14 residues. The germline V gene encodes CDR1 MDHEN and CDR2 SYDVKM. Drawing the rest from reference TRBV28 and TRBJ2-3, the complete variable domain is DVKVTQSSRYLVKRTGEKVFLECVQDMDHENMFWYRQDPGLGLRLIYFSYDVKMKEKGDIPEGYSVSREKKERFSLILESASTNQTSMYLCASSLLPGPDTQYFGPGTRLTVL.

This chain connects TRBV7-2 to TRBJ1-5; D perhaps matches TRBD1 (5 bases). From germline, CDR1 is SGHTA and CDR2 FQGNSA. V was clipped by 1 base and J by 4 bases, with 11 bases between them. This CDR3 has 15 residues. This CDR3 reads CASSLGGTANQPQHF. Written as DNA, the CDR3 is TGTGCCAGCAGCTTAGGGGGGACGGCGAATCAGCCCCAGCATTTT.

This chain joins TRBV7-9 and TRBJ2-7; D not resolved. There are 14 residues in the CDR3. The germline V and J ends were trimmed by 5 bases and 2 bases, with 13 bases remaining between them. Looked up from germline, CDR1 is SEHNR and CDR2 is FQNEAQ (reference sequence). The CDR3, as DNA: TGTGCCAGCAGCACGTGGAAGGATCCCTACGAGCAGTACTTC. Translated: CASSTWKDPYEQYF.

This CDR3 is CSARDRASGEGYEQFF. CDR3 in DNA: TGCAGTGCTAGAGATCGGGCTAGCGGGGAAGGGTATGAGCAGTTCTTC. This chain connects TRBV20-1 to TRBJ2-1, with 9 bases matching TRBD2. This CDR3 spans 16 amino acids. The germline V gene encodes CDR1 DFQATT and CDR2 SNEGSKA (reference sequence). Losses at the gene ends were 0 bases for V and 8 bases for J; bases not matched to a gene: 11.

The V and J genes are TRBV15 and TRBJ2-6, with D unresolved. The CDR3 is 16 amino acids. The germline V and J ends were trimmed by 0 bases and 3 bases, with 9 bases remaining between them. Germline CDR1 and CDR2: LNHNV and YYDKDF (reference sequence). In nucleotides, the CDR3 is TGTGCCACCAGCAGAGAGGAAGGGTTTGGGGCCAACGTCCTGACTTTC. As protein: CATSREEGFGANVLTF.